These 32 T cell receptor beta chains were sequenced from one sample in a study of T cell repertoires in cytomegalovirus infection. One entry per CDR3 protein results from TCRdb running MiXCR on the reads. The sample shows roughly 78,000 distinct CDR3 sequences, about 37% of them seen only once. Their target antigens are unknown. Sequencing used CD8+ T cells from cultured PBMCs, obtained from culture after CMV antigen stimulation. The receptors were sampled from a human donor in good health (CMV status not recorded). Some clones in this sample may be carry-over from other donors' samples.

The chain employs TRBV5-6 and TRBJ1-1, with D tentatively TRBD1 (6 bases). V lost 4 bases and J 0 bases, leaving 13 bases between the germline ends. The V gene's germline CDR1 is SGHDT and CDR2 YYEEEE. The CDR3 loop spans 15 amino acids. The CDR3 DNA follows: TGTGCCAGCAGCCTAGGGGGACATATGAACACTGAAGCTTTCTTT. It translates to CASSLGGHMNTEAFF. The entire variable domain, with the rest obtained from reference TRBV5-6 and TRBJ1-1, is as follows: DAGVTQSPTHLIKTRGQQVTLRCSPKSGHDTVSWYQQALGQGPQFIFQYYEEEERQRGNFPDRFSGHQFPNYSSELNVNALLLGDSALYLCASSLGGHMNTEAFFGQGTRLTVV.

The chain joins TRBV7-9 to TRBJ1-1; D gene unclear. The CDR3 extends over 12 amino acids. The germline V gene encodes CDR1 SEHNR and CDR2 FQNEAQ (reference sequence). V dropped 1 base and J dropped 8 bases, with 8 bases sitting between them. In DNA form, the CDR3 reads TGTGCCAGCAGCTTAGAGGCCGGGGAAGCTTTCTTT. Translated, it gives CASSLEAGEAFF.

This rearrangement joins TRBV7-2 to TRBJ2-1; 10 nucleotides align to TRBD2. The V gene's germline CDR1 is SGHTA and CDR2 FQGNSA. The CDR3 runs to 16 residues. V lost 1 base, J lost 5 bases, and 5 bases stayed unmatched. CDR3: CASSLDTSGANNEQFF. The CDR3, as DNA: TGTGCCAGCAGCTTAGACACTAGCGGGGCCAACAATGAGCAGTTCTTC.

This clonotype came up a few times. The rearrangement uses TRBV7-6 and TRBJ2-3, with 7 bases identical to TRBD1. The V gene end was trimmed by 5 bases and the J gene end by 4 bases; junction bases not matched to a gene: 9. The CDR3 length is 15 residues. Germline lookup yields CDR1 SGHVS and CDR2 FNYEAQ. The CDR3 spells CASSHTGAVPDTQYF. For the CDR3, the DNA is TGTGCCAGCAGCCATACAGGGGCAGTACCAGATACGCAGTATTTT.

The chain joins TRBV7-8 to TRBJ2-2; 8 bases fit TRBD1. The ends lost 0 bases at V and 0 bases at J; junction bases unmatched: 0. This CDR3 region has 16 residues. Germline V gene lookup returns CDR1 SGHVS and CDR2 FQNEAQ. The CDR3 protein is CASSLATGANTGELFF. The CDR3 region has the DNA TGTGCCAGCAGCTTAGCGACAGGGGCGAACACCGGGGAGCTGTTTTTT.

This clonotype was recorded a few times. V and J are TRBV6-2 or TRBV6-3 and TRBJ1-1; the match to TRBD1 covers 7 bases. Germline V CDR1 and CDR2: MNHEY, SVGEGT. The trim removed 2 bases at V and 0 bases at J, leaving 12 bases unmatched. The CDR3 runs 18 residues. CDR3: CASSYLIEADRMNTEAFF. As DNA, the CDR3 is TGTGCCAGCAGTTACCTAATCGAAGCGGACAGGATGAACACTGAAGCTTTCTTT.

The chain recombines TRBV7-2 with TRBJ1-1, with a possible D match to TRBD1 (6 bases). The CDR3 length is 16 residues. Trimming shortened V by 3 bases and J by 6 bases, and 20 bases separated the two germline ends. Germline-derived CDR1 and CDR2 are SGHTA and FQGNSA. The DNA of the CDR3 is TGTGCCAGCAGCTTGGGGGACACCTACGGGGGGCCTGAAGCTTTCTTT. It specifies CASSLGDTYGGPEAFF.

The V gene is TRBV7-9, the J gene TRBJ1-5; 9 bases map to TRBD1. The germline gives CDR1 SEHNR, CDR2 FQNEAQ (reference sequence). The CDR3 consists of 16 residues. V dropped 6 bases and J dropped 4; count of bases not matched to a gene: 10. CDR3 bases: TGTGCCAGCAGTCCCTTGGACAGGGGAGGAAATCAGCCCCAGCATTTT. Its protein is CASSPLDRGGNQPQHF.

V and J are TRBV7-9 and TRBJ2-3; D gene uncertain. Germline V gives CDR1 SEHNR, CDR2 FQNEAQ (reference sequence). The CDR3 is made up of 13 amino acids. V was shortened by 9 bases and J by 2 bases, with 12 bases between the two germline ends. The CDR3 nucleotides read TGTGCCAGTCGATCTCTTATCACAGATACGCAGTATTTT. Translating gives CASRSLITDTQYF.

This clonotype was seen a few times. The V gene is TRBV6-1, the J gene TRBJ2-2, with D unclear. Per the germline V gene, CDR1 is MNHNS and CDR2 is SASEGT. The V gene lost 3 bases and the J gene lost 0 bases, with 11 bases spanning the gap. The CDR3 spans 16 residues. The CDR3 bases are TGTGCCAGCAGTGACGGTCCGGCGACGAACACCGGGGAGCTGTTTTTT. Its protein is CASSDGPATNTGELFF.

This chain's CDR3 is CSASNFRGPNEQFF. CDR3 coding DNA: TGCAGTGCTTCCAACTTCAGGGGACCCAATGAGCAGTTCTTC. The genes are TRBV20-1 and TRBJ2-1; D might be TRBD1 (6 bases). The V and J ends lost 5 bases and 6 bases respectively, with 17 bases between them. This CDR3 has 14 residues. From germline, CDR1 is DFQATT and CDR2 SNEGSKA (reference sequence).

CDR3 amino acids: CASSLDRANYGYTF. In DNA, the CDR3 is TGTGCCAGCAGCCTTGACAGGGCTAACTATGGCTACACCTTC. The chain links TRBV6-5 to TRBJ1-2, with 7 bases lining up with TRBD1. The CDR3 runs 14 residues. CDR1 is MNHEY, CDR2 SVGAGI, per germline. Trimming took 6 bases from V and 0 from J; bases not matched to a gene: 4.

This clonotype turned up a few times. The chain joins TRBV10-2 to TRBJ2-7, with a tentative D call TRBD2 (6 bases). The CDR3 extends over 15 amino acids. Germline lookup yields CDR1 WSHSY and CDR2 SAAADI. With 0 bases removed from V and 5 bases from J, the gap between germline ends came to 14 bases. This CDR3 is CASSESPEEGNEQYF. The CDR3, as DNA: TGCGCCAGCAGTGAGTCGCCGGAGGAGGGAAACGAGCAGTACTTC.

The chain combines TRBV7-6 with TRBJ1-5, with no clear D. Germline V gene lookup returns CDR1 SGHVS and CDR2 FNYEAQ. The CDR3 loop spans 14 amino acids. V lost 5 bases and J 3 bases, leaving 11 bases between the germline ends. CDR3 amino acids: CASSEYPSNQPQHF. CDR3 bases: TGTGCCAGCAGCGAATACCCCTCCAATCAGCCCCAGCATTTT.

The chain employs TRBV28 and TRBJ2-7, with TRBD2 as a possible D gene (5 bases). Germline CDR1 is MDHEN and CDR2 is SYDVKM. V lost 5 bases and J 1 base, leaving 12 bases between the germline ends. This CDR3 comprises 14 residues. CDR3 amino acids: CASSPPRGSYEQYF. Written as DNA, the CDR3 is TGTGCCAGCAGTCCACCTCGGGGTTCCTACGAGCAGTACTTC.

As DNA, the CDR3 is TGCAGCGTTGAGTGGCTAGCGGAGTACAATGAGCAGTTCTTC. Translation gives CSVEWLAEYNEQFF. The chain couples TRBV29-1 to TRBJ2-1, with TRBD2 matching over 7 bases. Losses at the gene ends were 3 bases for V and 4 bases for J; bases not matched to a gene: 6. Germline CDR1 is SQVTM and CDR2 is ANQGSEA. CDR3 length: 14 amino acids.

The V and J genes are TRBV19 and TRBJ2-7; possibly TRBD1 for D (6 bases). The CDR3 is 15 amino acids. CDR1 LNHDA and CDR2 SQIVND come from the germline V gene (reference sequence). V shed 3 bases and J shed 0 bases, with 12 bases lying between them. The CDR3 DNA sequence: TGTGCCAGTAGTATGCACAGGGCGAGCTCCTACGAGCAGTACTTC. Translation gives CASSMHRASSYEQYF.

The chain couples TRBV19 to TRBJ2-7, with unresolved D. The CDR3 spans 13 residues. The V gene's germline CDR1 is LNHDA and CDR2 SQIVND (reference sequence). The V and J ends lost 5 bases and 1 base respectively, with 9 bases between them. The CDR3 loop reads CASSAGLSYEQYF. In DNA, the CDR3 is TGTGCCAGTAGTGCCGGGCTATCCTACGAGCAGTACTTC.

This chain links TRBV12-3 or TRBV12-4 with TRBJ2-3; 10 bases align to TRBD1. After removal of 6 bases from V and 2 bases from J, the junction contained 11 bases not matched to a gene. The CDR3 length is 17 residues. The CDR3 protein is CASSETGGRYVTDTQYF. DNA for the CDR3: TGTGCCAGCAGCGAGACAGGGGGCCGGTATGTCACAGATACGCAGTATTTT.

The rearrangement joins TRBV4-3 to TRBJ2-7, with TRBD2 matching 9 bases. The CDR3 length is 15 residues. The V segment lost 1 base and the J segment 1 base; nucleotides outside the gene matches: 2. Germline V gene lookup returns CDR1 LGHNA and CDR2 YSLEER. CDR3 bases: TGCGCCAGCAGCCAAGTAGCGGGGGAGTCCTACGAGCAGTACTTC. This gives the protein CASSQVAGESYEQYF.

This clonotype was counted at least ten times. At one boundary the junction diverges from the germline segment, which might be a read error. The CDR3 sequence is CSAETGYYGYTF. DNA for the CDR3: TGCAGCGCTGAAACAGGGTACTATGGCTACACCTTC. J is TRBJ1-2 and V is TRBV29-1, with D perhaps matching TRBD1 (6 bases). CDR1 SQVTM and CDR2 ANQGSEA come from the germline V gene. The CDR3 runs 12 residues.

This clonotype was detected only a few times. The rearrangement links TRBV7-6 to TRBJ1-1, with TRBD1 identical over 8 bases. The CDR3 consists of 12 residues. Looked up from germline, CDR1 is SGHVS and CDR2 is FNYEAQ. The ends lost 1 base at V and 11 bases at J; junction bases unmatched: 3. CDR3 protein: CASSLGTGMAFF. CDR3 bases: TGTGCCAGCAGCTTAGGGACAGGGATGGCTTTCTTT.

In its sample, this clonotype was seen a few times. The chain combines TRBV27 with TRBJ1-5; TRBD1 matches 9 bases. The CDR3 consists of 15 residues. CDR1 is MNHEY and CDR2 is SMNVEV in the germline V gene (reference sequence). Germline trimming cut 5 bases from V and 5 bases from J; bases unmatched to any gene: 7. Here the CDR3 reads CASSTNRGRDQPQHF. Written as DNA, the CDR3 is TGTGCCAGCAGTACAAACAGGGGGCGGGATCAGCCCCAGCATTTT.

This clonotype has only a few counts. Here the CDR3 reads CASSMGQLRNTEAFF. The CDR3 DNA is TGTGCCAGTAGTATGGGACAGTTAAGGAACACTGAAGCTTTCTTT. The V gene is TRBV19, the J gene TRBJ1-1, with TRBD1 matching over 7 bases. The trim removed 3 bases at V and 1 base at J, leaving 5 bases unmatched. This CDR3 comprises 15 residues. Germline assignment: CDR1 LNHDA and CDR2 SQIVND (reference sequence).

This clonotype was recorded a few times. The chain is built from TRBV7-6 and TRBJ2-1, with 9 bases fitting TRBD2. The CDR3 extends over 15 amino acids. CDR1 and CDR2 (germline): SGHVS, FNYEAQ. V lost 4 bases to trimming and J lost 2 bases; unmatched junction nucleotides: 3. The CDR3 DNA follows: TGTGCCAGCAGCTCGACTAGCGGACCCTACAATGAGCAGTTCTTC. Protein: CASSSTSGPYNEQFF.

To note about this clonotype: This may arise from a read error, as a much more abundant clone is one base away. This chain links TRBV7-2 with TRBJ2-5; D unresolved. CDR3 length: 15 amino acids. Germline V gene sequence: CDR1 SGHTA, CDR2 FQGNSA. V was trimmed by 7 bases and J by 2 bases, leaving 17 bases between them. CDR3 in DNA: TGTGCCAGCAACCTTACATCCGGTGAACAAGAGACCCAGTACTTC. Translating it yields CASNLTSGEQETQYF.

The table lists this clonotype with a few counts. The V call is TRBV7-4, the J call TRBJ1-1; 9 bases are shared with TRBD1. This CDR3 is 19 amino acids long. The V segment lost 3 bases and the J segment 6 bases; nucleotides outside the gene matches: 20. The germline CDR1 and CDR2 sequences are SGHVT and SQSDAQ. DNA of the CDR3: TGTGCCAGCAGCTTTTTCGTCGGGACAGGGCCTCTAGGAAAACCTGAAGCTTTCTTT. This sequence encodes CASSFFVGTGPLGKPEAFF.

This clonotype has more than one count but fewer than ten. The chain's CDR3 is CASSQGLRGSTDTQYF. The CDR3 DNA is TGTGCCAGCAGCCAAGGCCTCCGGGGGAGCACAGATACGCAGTATTTT. The chain has TRBV14 and TRBJ2-3; weak D call: TRBD2 (6 bases). In germline, CDR1 is SGHDN, CDR2 FVKESK. The CDR3 extends over 16 amino acids. V was trimmed by 1 base and J by 0 bases, leaving 11 bases between them.

This clonotype has a handful of counts. The chain employs TRBV6-2 or TRBV6-3 and TRBJ2-2; D is unclear. Looked up from germline, CDR1 is MNHEY and CDR2 is SVGEGT. The V end lost 5 bases, the J end lost 7 bases, and 11 bases lay between the germline ends. This CDR3 region has 13 residues. The CDR3 reads CASSTYSNGELFF. The CDR3 nucleotides read TGTGCCAGCAGTACCTACAGCAACGGGGAGCTGTTTTTT.

The rearrangement links TRBV4-1 to TRBJ2-2, with TRBD1 as a possible D gene (6 bases). CDR1 and CDR2 from the germline V gene are MGHRA and YSYEKL. Trimming shortened V by 4 bases and J by 1 base, and 22 bases separated the two germline ends. This CDR3 spans 19 amino acids. The CDR3 DNA sequence: TGCGCCAGCAGCCTAGGTGGCAGGGGTCAGAACCTGAACACCGGGGAGCTGTTTTTT. It translates to CASSLGGRGQNLNTGELFF.

This sequence joins TRBV7-9 and TRBJ2-1, with 8 bases fitting TRBD1. The CDR3 sequence is 12 residues long. Germline V gives CDR1 SEHNR, CDR2 FQNEAQ (reference sequence). V lost 3 bases to trimming and J lost 9 bases; unmatched junction nucleotides: 1. CDR3 sequence: CASSFQGAEQFF. The CDR3 region has the DNA TGTGCCAGCAGCTTCCAGGGGGCTGAGCAGTTCTTC.

This clonotype was counted a few times. This CDR3 reads CASSYSGQNLNYGYTF. The CDR3 DNA follows: TGTGCCAGCAGTTATTCGGGACAGAATCTTAACTATGGCTACACCTTC. This chain joins TRBV7-2 and TRBJ1-2, with TRBD1 matching over 7 bases. Germline trimming cut 6 bases from V and 1 base from J; bases unmatched to any gene: 11. CDR1 SGHTA and CDR2 FQGNSA come from the germline V gene. The CDR3 spans 16 residues.